The 5 T cell receptor beta chains listed next were all sequenced from one sample in a study of shared clonotypes between healthy human individuals. Repertoires were generated with immunoSEQ multiplex PCR, while TCRdb's copy carries only in-frame clones and drops some. The table records about 2.5 million clones, 80% to 95% of them present only once. Sequencing was carried out using naive CD4+ T cells from PBMCs. As for subset: CD45RA+ positively selected. These receptor sequences come from a young man in good health. Some clones in this sample may be carry-over from other donors' samples.

V is TRBV5-1 and J is TRBJ1-2; D is uncertain. Per germline, CDR1 SGHRS and CDR2 YFSETQ. V dropped 2 bases and J dropped 8 bases, with 16 bases sitting between them. The CDR3 is made up of 14 amino acids. CDR3 protein: CASSFGASDWGYTF. The CDR3 DNA is TGCGCCAGCAGCTTTGGCGCTTCGGACTGGGGCTACACCTTC. Filled out from reference TRBV5-1 and TRBJ1-2, the complete variable domain reads KAGVTQTPRYLIKTRGQQVTLSCSPISGHRSVSWYQQTPGQGLQFLFEYFSETQRNKGNFPGRFSGRQFSNSRSEMNVSTLELGDSALYLCASSFGASDWGYTFGSGTRLTVV.

J is TRBJ2-7 and V is TRBV7-9; D possibly matches TRBD1 or TRBD2 (5 bases each). Germline V gives CDR1 SEHNR, CDR2 FQNEAQ (reference sequence). The CDR3 is made up of 16 amino acids. V dropped 6 bases and J dropped 5 bases, with 23 bases sitting between them. CDR3: CASSRIAPGTKDEQYF. For the CDR3, the DNA is TGTGCCAGCAGTCGCATCGCACCAGGGACCAAAGACGAGCAGTACTTC.

This clone has a handful of counts. The same CDR3 arises from other DNA sequences in this sample as well. The rearrangement joins TRBV25-1 to TRBJ1-1, with 8 bases that match TRBD1. The germline CDR1 and CDR2 sequences are MGHDK and SYGVNS. The CDR3 covers 13 residues. The V gene end was trimmed by 6 bases and the J gene end by 0 bases; junction bases not matched to a gene: 0. DNA for the CDR3: TGTGCCAGCAGGACAGGGGTGAACACTGAAGCTTTCTTT. This codes for CASRTGVNTEAFF. Full variable domain (missing parts from reference TRBV25-1 and TRBJ1-1): EADIYQTPRYLVIGTGKKITLECSQTMGHDKMYWYQQDPGMELHLIHYSYGVNSTEKGDLSSESTVSRIRTEHFPLTLESARPSHTSQYLCASRTGVNTEAFFGQGTRLTVV.

The V and J genes are TRBV5-1 and TRBJ2-7; D might be TRBD2 (7 bases). The CDR3 is 16 amino acids. The germline V and J ends were trimmed by 4 bases and 5 bases, with 22 bases remaining between them. CDR1 and CDR2 (germline): SGHRS, YFSETQ. CDR3 bases: TGCGCCAGCAGCGTCCCTAGGGGGGGGCTAGGCCACGAGCAGTACTTC. Translation gives CASSVPRGGLGHEQYF.

The rearrangement uses TRBV5-1 and TRBJ1-3; D perhaps matches TRBD1 (5 bases). The germline V and J ends were trimmed by 5 bases and 1 base, with 10 bases remaining between them. This CDR3 comprises 14 residues. The germline V gene has CDR1 SGHRS and CDR2 YFSETQ. The CDR3 region has the DNA TGCGCCAGCAGTACCACAGGATCTGGAAACACCATATATTTT. Its translation: CASSTTGSGNTIYF.